One and the same sample provided the 13 T cell receptor beta chains below, sequenced in a study of blood T cell repertoires in COVID-19 (dated by TCRdb to about 2020). Library preparation was by the immunoSEQ multiplex PCR assay. Here the immuneACCESS table is served through TCRdb, limited to in-frame sequences with V and J called. Missing clones are a known gap in these copies; in checked studies unresolved V genes cover under half, and the rest lacks a known reason. The sample includes more than 200,000 clones, with roughly 88% observed a single time. The ten largest account for over 3.5% of the sample. The sample comprised PBMCs or T cells enriched from blood (not recorded which). Receptors were obtained from a woman in her 30s who had been exposed to COVID-19.

V gene TRBV6-5 combines with J gene TRBJ2-7, with a possible D match to TRBD2 (5 bases). V dropped 2 bases and J dropped 2 bases, with 7 bases sitting between them. Germline V lookup: CDR1 MNHEY, CDR2 SVGAGI. The CDR3 runs 13 residues. The CDR3 is CASSYAGAYEQYF. CDR3 nucleotides: TGTGCCAGCAGTTACGCCGGGGCCTACGAGCAGTACTTC.

The CDR3 loop is CASSFRVYNEQFF. The CDR3 DNA reads TGCGCCAGCAGCTTCCGCGTGTACAATGAGCAGTTCTTC. The rearrangement links TRBV5-1 to TRBJ2-1; no definite D call. V lost 2 bases and J 4 bases, leaving 7 bases between the germline ends. Per the germline V gene, CDR1 is SGHRS and CDR2 is YFSETQ. The CDR3 consists of 13 residues.

This clone was recorded only once. V gene TRBV2 combines with J gene TRBJ1-2; possibly TRBD1 for D (6 bases). V lost 10 bases to trimming and J lost 2 bases, with 17 bases between them. Germline V CDR1 and CDR2: SNHLY, FYNNEI. This CDR3 region has 14 residues. The CDR3 loop is CATARAGANYGYTF. The CDR3 coding sequence is TGTGCCACCGCCCGGGCAGGGGCAAACTATGGCTACACCTTC.

V is TRBV29-1 and J is TRBJ2-7, with TRBD1 identical over 7 bases. The CDR3 is 13 residues long. Germline V CDR1 and CDR2: SQVTM, ANQGSEA. With 3 bases clipped from V and 6 bases from J, the junction kept 8 bases outside the gene matches. The CDR3 region is CSVEGTVSGEQYF. In DNA form, the CDR3 reads TGCAGCGTTGAGGGGACAGTCTCCGGCGAGCAGTACTTC.

This clone was detected only once. The V and J genes are TRBV7-2 and TRBJ2-7; D possibly corresponds to TRBD2 (5 bases). The V gene's germline CDR1 is SGHTA and CDR2 FQGNSA. There are 13 residues in the CDR3. Trimming stripped 6 bases from V and 3 bases from J, with 12 bases between. The chain's CDR3 is CASSLKAGYEQYF. CDR3 bases: TGTGCCAGCAGTTTAAAGGCGGGCTACGAGCAGTACTTC.

The chain joins TRBV28 to TRBJ2-7; perhaps TRBD2 as D (5 bases). Per germline, CDR1 MDHEN and CDR2 SYDVKM. The V end was cut by 8 bases, the J end by 10 bases, with 21 bases between. The CDR3 totals 13 residues. DNA of the CDR3: TGTGCCAGCGGAAGGGCTAGCAGCCAAACACAGTACTTC. Amino acid sequence: CASGRASSQTQYF.

V gene TRBV28 combines with J gene TRBJ2-5; 14 bases match TRBD2. V was clipped by 5 bases and J by 5 bases; unmatched bases: 7. Germline-derived CDR1 and CDR2 are MDHEN and SYDVKM. The CDR3 spans 16 residues. The CDR3 DNA reads TGTGCCAGCAGTCCGGGACTAGCGGGAGTGGGGGAGACCCAGTACTTC. This sequence encodes CASSPGLAGVGETQYF.

The chain combines TRBV9 with TRBJ2-1; 9 nucleotides line up with TRBD2. The germline gives CDR1 SGDLS, CDR2 YYNGEE. V shed 3 bases and J 10 bases; nucleotides not matched to a gene: 11. There are 15 residues in the CDR3. The CDR3 protein is CASSEGLARGWEQFF. CDR3 DNA sequence: TGTGCCAGCAGCGAAGGACTAGCGAGAGGGTGGGAGCAGTTCTTC.

This clone was seen more than once but under ten times. The chain joins TRBV9 to TRBJ1-1; possibly TRBD1 for D (6 bases). Looked up from germline, CDR1 is SGDLS and CDR2 is YYNGEE. Between the trimmed V and J ends, which lost 0 bases and 5 bases, there was a span of 11 bases. The CDR3 is 14 amino acids. In nucleotides, the CDR3 is TGTGCCAGCAGCGTAGAGGGGGAAGGGACTGAAGCTTTCTTT. Its translation: CASSVEGEGTEAFF.

The V and J genes are TRBV6-5 and TRBJ2-5; no clear D. This CDR3 is built from 15 residues. CDR1 MNHEY and CDR2 SVGAGI come from the germline V gene. Trimming pared 0 bases from V and 1 base from J, leaving 9 bases between. Written as DNA, the CDR3 is TGTGCCAGCAGTTACTCTCCCCCCAGCCAAGAGACCCAGTACTTC. Protein product: CASSYSPPSQETQYF.

V usage is TRBV2 and J usage is TRBJ1-1; no definite D call. V was trimmed by 2 bases and J by 0 bases, leaving 4 bases between them. CDR1 and CDR2 from the germline V gene are SNHLY and FYNNEI. The CDR3 is 13 amino acids. The CDR3: CASSERVNTEAFF. The CDR3 DNA reads as TGTGCCAGCAGTGAACGGGTGAACACTGAAGCTTTCTTT.

The V call is TRBV5-5, the J call TRBJ1-5; TRBD1 matches at 9 bases. The CDR3 has 15 amino acids. Germline-derived CDR1 and CDR2 are SGHKS and YYEKEE (reference sequence). With 4 bases clipped from V and 2 bases from J, the junction kept 4 bases outside the gene matches. The CDR3 DNA reads as TGTGCCAGCAGCCGGGACAGGGCCGGCAATCAGCCCCAGCATTTT. Protein sequence: CASSRDRAGNQPQHF.

The V call is TRBV3-1 (or the pseudogene TRBV3-2), the J call TRBJ1-2, with TRBD1 matching 7 bases. Germline lookup yields CDR1 LGHDT and CDR2 YNNKEL (reference sequence). This CDR3 has 15 amino acids. V trimming: 0 bases; J trimming: 7 bases; junction bases outside the gene matches: 8. This CDR3 reads CASSQEEQGSLGYTF. DNA for the CDR3: TGTGCCAGCAGCCAAGAAGAACAGGGGTCCCTTGGCTACACCTTC.